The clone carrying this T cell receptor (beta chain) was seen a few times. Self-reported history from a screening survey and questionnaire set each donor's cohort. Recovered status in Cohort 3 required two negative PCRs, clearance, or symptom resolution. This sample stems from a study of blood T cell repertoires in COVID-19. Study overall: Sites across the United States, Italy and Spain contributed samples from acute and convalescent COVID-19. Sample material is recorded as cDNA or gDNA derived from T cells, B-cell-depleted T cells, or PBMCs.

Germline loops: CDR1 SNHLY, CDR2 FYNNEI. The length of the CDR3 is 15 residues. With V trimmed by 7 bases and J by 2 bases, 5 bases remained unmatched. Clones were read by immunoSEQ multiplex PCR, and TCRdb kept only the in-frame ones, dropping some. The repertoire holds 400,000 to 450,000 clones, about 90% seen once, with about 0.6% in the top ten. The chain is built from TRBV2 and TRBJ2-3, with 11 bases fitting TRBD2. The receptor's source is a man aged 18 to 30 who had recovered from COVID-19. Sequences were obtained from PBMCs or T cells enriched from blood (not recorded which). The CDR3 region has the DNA TGTGCCAGCACCCCGGGACTAGCGGTCACAGATACGCAGTATTTT. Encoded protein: CASTPGLAVTDTQYF.